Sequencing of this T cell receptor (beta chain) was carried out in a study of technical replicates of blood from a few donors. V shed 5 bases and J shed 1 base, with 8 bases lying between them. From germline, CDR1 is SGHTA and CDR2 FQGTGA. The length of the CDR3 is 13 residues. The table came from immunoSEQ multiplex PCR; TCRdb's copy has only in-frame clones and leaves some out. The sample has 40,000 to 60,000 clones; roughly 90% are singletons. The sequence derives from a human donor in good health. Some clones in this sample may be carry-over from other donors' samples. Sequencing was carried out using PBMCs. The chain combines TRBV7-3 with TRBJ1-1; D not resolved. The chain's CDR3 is CASSITRNTEAFF. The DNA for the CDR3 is TGTGCCAGCAGCATTACAAGGAACACTGAAGCTTTCTTT.